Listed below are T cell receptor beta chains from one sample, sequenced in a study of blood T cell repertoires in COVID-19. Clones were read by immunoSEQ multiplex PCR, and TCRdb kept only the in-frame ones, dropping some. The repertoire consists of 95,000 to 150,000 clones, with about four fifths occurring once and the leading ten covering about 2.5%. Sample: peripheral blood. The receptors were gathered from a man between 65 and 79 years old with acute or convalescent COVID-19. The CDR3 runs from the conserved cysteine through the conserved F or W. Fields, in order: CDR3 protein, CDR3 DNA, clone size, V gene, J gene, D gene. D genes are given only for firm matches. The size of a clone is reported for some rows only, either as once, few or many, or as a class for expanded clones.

cdr3_aa: CASSPEGTALNQPQHF
cdr3_nt: TGCGCCAGCAGCCCAGAAGGGACAGCACTCAATCAGCCCCAGCATTTT
clone_size: NA
v_call: TRBV4-1
j_call: TRBJ1-5
d_call: TRBD1

cdr3_aa: CASSPGLAGGLVQFF
cdr3_nt: TGTGCCAGCAGTCCAGGGCTAGCGGGGGGGCTAGTGCAGTTCTTC
clone_size: once
v_call: TRBV7-9
j_call: TRBJ2-1
d_call: TRBD2

cdr3_aa: CASSVLGQPPDTEAFF
cdr3_nt: TGTGCCAGCAGTGTTCTTGGACAGCCCCCGGACACTGAAGCTTTCTTT
clone_size: NA
v_call: TRBV25-1
j_call: TRBJ1-1
d_call: NA

cdr3_aa: CASARSGASTEAFF
cdr3_nt: TGTGCCAGCGCAAGAAGTGGGGCGAGCACTGAAGCTTTCTTT
clone_size: once
v_call: TRBV6-4
j_call: TRBJ1-1
d_call: NA

cdr3_aa: CASSIGLAGSEQYF
cdr3_nt: TGTGCCAGTAGTATAGGACTAGCGGGAAGCGAGCAGTACTTC
clone_size: once
v_call: TRBV19
j_call: TRBJ2-7
d_call: TRBD2

cdr3_aa: CATSTTSEVGYGYTF
cdr3_nt: TGTGCCACCAGCACAACGTCGGAGGTGGGCTATGGCTACACCTTC
clone_size: NA
v_call: TRBV15
j_call: TRBJ1-2
d_call: NA

cdr3_aa: CASGLVARGTEAFF
cdr3_nt: TGTGCTAGTGGTTTGGTAGCCAGGGGCACTGAAGCTTTCTTT
clone_size: NA
v_call: TRBV12-5
j_call: TRBJ1-1
d_call: NA

cdr3_aa: CAISEKAGGPISYNEQFF
cdr3_nt: TGTGCCATCAGTGAAAAAGCGGGGGGGCCGATCTCCTACAATGAGCAGTTCTTC
clone_size: NA
v_call: TRBV10-3
j_call: TRBJ2-1
d_call: TRBD2

cdr3_aa: CASSLGTSGAPQETQYF
cdr3_nt: TGTGCCAGCAGCTTGGGGACTAGCGGGGCCCCCCAAGAGACCCAGTACTTC
clone_size: few
v_call: TRBV5-4
j_call: TRBJ2-5
d_call: TRBD2

cdr3_aa: CASRGSVRQVNTEAFF
cdr3_nt: TGTGCCAGCAGAGGCTCTGTGAGACAGGTGAACACTGAAGCTTTCTTT
clone_size: NA
v_call: TRBV21-1
j_call: TRBJ1-1
d_call: NA

cdr3_aa: CASSLGTSGANNEQFF
cdr3_nt: TGTGCCAGCAGTTTGGGGACTAGCGGGGCAAACAATGAGCAGTTCTTC
clone_size: NA
v_call: TRBV6-5
j_call: TRBJ2-1
d_call: TRBD2

cdr3_aa: CASSSRLQGYGTEAFF
cdr3_nt: TGTGCCAGCAGTTCCCGTCTACAGGGTTACGGAACTGAAGCTTTCTTT
clone_size: NA
v_call: TRBV6-2/TRBV6-3
j_call: TRBJ1-1
d_call: NA

cdr3_aa: CASSPYQSGYTF
cdr3_nt: TGTGCCAGTAGCCCTTACCAGTCGGGCTACACCTTC
clone_size: NA
v_call: TRBV19
j_call: TRBJ1-2
d_call: NA

cdr3_aa: CASSLVAAFSNEQFF
cdr3_nt: TGTGCCAGCAGCTTGGTAGCGGCTTTTTCCAATGAGCAGTTCTTC
clone_size: NA
v_call: TRBV7-2
j_call: TRBJ2-1
d_call: NA

cdr3_aa: CASSEEEGGGYTF
cdr3_nt: TGTGCCAGCAGTGAAGAGGAGGGCGGTGGCTACACCTTC
clone_size: NA
v_call: TRBV6-1
j_call: TRBJ1-2
d_call: NA

cdr3_aa: CASSLSKPTDTQYF
cdr3_nt: TGTGCCAGCAGCTTATCTAAACCCACAGATACGCAGTATTTT
clone_size: NA
v_call: TRBV7-2
j_call: TRBJ2-3
d_call: NA

cdr3_aa: CASSQDIGGEAFF
cdr3_nt: TGTGCCAGCAGCCAAGATATTGGCGGGGAAGCTTTCTTT
clone_size: NA
v_call: TRBV14
j_call: TRBJ1-1
d_call: NA

cdr3_aa: CASSGDMNTEAFF
cdr3_nt: TGTGCCAGCAGTGGCGACATGAACACTGAAGCTTTCTTT
clone_size: few
v_call: TRBV2
j_call: TRBJ1-1
d_call: NA

cdr3_aa: CASSLGDRGGGYSNQPQHF
cdr3_nt: TGTGCCAGCAGCTTGGGGGACAGGGGCGGTGGGTATAGCAATCAGCCCCAGCATTTT
clone_size: NA
v_call: TRBV11-2
j_call: TRBJ1-5
d_call: TRBD1

cdr3_aa: CVLGAVSDEQYF
cdr3_nt: TGTGTCCTGGGGGCTGTCTCCGACGAGCAGTACTTC
clone_size: NA
v_call: TRBV6-5
j_call: TRBJ2-7
d_call: NA

cdr3_aa: CATGDRVNSPLHF
cdr3_nt: TGTGCCACCGGGGACAGGGTTAATTCACCCCTCCACTTT
clone_size: NA
v_call: TRBV7-9
j_call: TRBJ1-6
d_call: TRBD1

cdr3_aa: CASSQKEDSNYGYTF
cdr3_nt: TGTGCCAGCAGTCAGAAGGAGGACTCTAACTATGGCTACACCTTC
clone_size: NA
v_call: TRBV6-6
j_call: TRBJ1-2
d_call: NA

cdr3_aa: CASSLVLAGPDTQYF
cdr3_nt: TGTGCCAGCAGCTTGGTACTAGCGGGGCCAGATACGCAGTATTTT
clone_size: NA
v_call: TRBV5-6
j_call: TRBJ2-3
d_call: TRBD2

cdr3_aa: CASSYSWTGDEQYF
cdr3_nt: TGTGCCAGCAGTTACTCATGGACAGGGGACGAGCAGTACTTC
clone_size: NA
v_call: TRBV6-2/TRBV6-3
j_call: TRBJ2-7
d_call: TRBD1

cdr3_aa: CASSFRSGDYTDTQYF
cdr3_nt: TGTGCCAGCAGTTTCCGGAGCGGGGACTACACAGATACGCAGTATTTT
clone_size: NA
v_call: TRBV6-5
j_call: TRBJ2-3
d_call: TRBD2

cdr3_aa: CASSLGTGWVNTEAFF
cdr3_nt: TGTGCCAGCAGCTTGGGGACAGGGTGGGTGAACACTGAAGCTTTCTTT
clone_size: NA
v_call: TRBV5-6
j_call: TRBJ1-1
d_call: TRBD1

cdr3_aa: CASSSTGTWGEKLFF
cdr3_nt: TGTGCCAGCAGCTCCACAGGGACCTGGGGTGAAAAACTGTTTTTT
clone_size: NA
v_call: TRBV7-2
j_call: TRBJ1-4
d_call: NA

cdr3_aa: CAAAGATLGYTF
cdr3_nt: TGTGCCGCTGCGGGGGCCACCCTCGGCTACACCTTC
clone_size: NA
v_call: TRBV5-4
j_call: TRBJ1-2
d_call: NA

cdr3_aa: CASSYSTRGGNSPLHF
cdr3_nt: TGTGCCAGCAGTTACTCGACCAGGGGCGGTAATTCACCCCTCCACTTT
clone_size: NA
v_call: TRBV6-2/TRBV6-3
j_call: TRBJ1-6
d_call: NA

cdr3_aa: CASSGQVNTEAFF
cdr3_nt: TGTGCCAGCAGCGGACAGGTGAACACTGAAGCTTTCTTT
clone_size: NA
v_call: TRBV2
j_call: TRBJ1-1
d_call: TRBD1

cdr3_aa: CASSLVEEKLFF
cdr3_nt: TGTGCCAGCAGCTTAGTAGAGGAAAAACTGTTTTTT
clone_size: NA
v_call: TRBV11-2
j_call: TRBJ1-4
d_call: NA

cdr3_aa: CAWSVYIRAPLHF
cdr3_nt: TGTGCCTGGAGTGTTTACATACGGGCACCCCTCCACTTT
clone_size: NA
v_call: TRBV30
j_call: TRBJ1-6
d_call: NA

cdr3_aa: CASSLDEEETQYF
cdr3_nt: TGTGCCAGCAGCTTAGACGAGGAAGAGACCCAGTACTTC
clone_size: NA
v_call: TRBV7-9
j_call: TRBJ2-5
d_call: NA

cdr3_aa: CAIKPRLAGPNNEQFF
cdr3_nt: TGTGCCATCAAACCTCGACTAGCGGGTCCGAACAATGAGCAGTTCTTC
clone_size: NA
v_call: TRBV10-3
j_call: TRBJ2-1
d_call: TRBD2

cdr3_aa: CASSPPAGQGQTQYF
cdr3_nt: TGTGCCAGCTCACCACCGGCGGGACAGGGTCAAACGCAGTATTTT
clone_size: NA
v_call: TRBV18
j_call: TRBJ2-3
d_call: TRBD1

cdr3_aa: CASSQGDAGGYQPQHF
cdr3_nt: TGTGCCAGCAGCCAAGGGGACGCAGGGGGGTATCAGCCCCAGCATTTT
clone_size: NA
v_call: TRBV4-2
j_call: TRBJ1-5
d_call: TRBD1

cdr3_aa: CATSDPSGGLNTGELFF
cdr3_nt: TGTGCCACCAGTGATCCTAGCGGGGGGCTCAACACCGGGGAGCTGTTTTTT
clone_size: once
v_call: TRBV24-1
j_call: TRBJ2-2
d_call: TRBD2

cdr3_aa: CASSRGSVGQPQHF
cdr3_nt: TGTGCCAGCAGTCGAGGGAGCGTAGGTCAGCCCCAGCATTTT
clone_size: once
v_call: TRBV6-2/TRBV6-3
j_call: TRBJ1-5
d_call: NA

cdr3_aa: CASSVAGNPLNEQYF
cdr3_nt: TGTGCCAGCAGCGTAGCGGGGAATCCCTTGAACGAGCAGTACTTC
clone_size: NA
v_call: TRBV9
j_call: TRBJ2-7
d_call: NA